These T cell receptor beta chains were read from a single sample in a study of PD-L1 blockade in urothelial cancer. Assay used: immunoSEQ multiplex PCR; TCRdb lists only in-frame clones, some missing. The sample lists tens of thousands of clones, roughly 87% occurring once. Sequencing was performed on PBMCs, taken around atezolizumab (anti-PD-L1) treatment. The receptors stem from a man between 70 and 80 years old with urothelial cancer. CDR3s include the opening cysteine and the closing phenylalanine or tryptophan. Each record gives: D gene, J gene, V gene, CDR3 protein, CDR3 DNA. The D gene is left open where the match is weak.

D gene: .
J gene: TRBJ2-2
V gene: TRBV9
CDR3 protein: CASSVATGLANTGELFF
CDR3 DNA: TGTGCCAGCAGCGTAGCTACAGGTCTCGCGAACACCGGGGAGCTGTTTTTT

D gene: TRBD1
J gene: TRBJ1-2
V gene: TRBV7-6
CDR3 protein: CASSRQGAYGYTF
CDR3 DNA: TGTGCCAGCAGCCGCCAGGGGGCCTATGGCTACACCTTC

D gene: .
J gene: TRBJ2-3
V gene: TRBV7-8
CDR3 protein: CASSPRTIGEYF
CDR3 DNA: TGTGCCAGCAGCCCCCGGACTATCGGTGAATATTTT

D gene: TRBD2
J gene: TRBJ2-5
V gene: TRBV10-2
CDR3 protein: CASSEASGSQTQYF
CDR3 DNA: TGCGCCAGCAGTGAGGCTAGCGGGAGTCAGACCCAGTACTTC

D gene: TRBD1
J gene: TRBJ1-4
V gene: TRBV9
CDR3 protein: CASSATGGSEKLFF
CDR3 DNA: TGTGCCAGCAGCGCGACAGGGGGCAGTGAAAAACTGTTTTTT

D gene: TRBD2
J gene: TRBJ2-7
V gene: TRBV15
CDR3 protein: CATSRARRLAVHEQYF
CDR3 DNA: TGTGCCACCAGCAGAGCGAGGAGACTAGCGGTCCACGAGCAGTACTTC

D gene: .
J gene: TRBJ2-6
V gene: TRBV2
CDR3 protein: CASSEQVGAGANVLTF
CDR3 DNA: TGTGCCAGCAGTGAACAGGTGGGCGCTGGGGCCAACGTCCTGACTTTC

D gene: .
J gene: TRBJ1-1
V gene: TRBV19
CDR3 protein: CASSIDRGNTEAFF
CDR3 DNA: TGTGCCAGTAGTATAGATCGGGGGAACACTGAAGCTTTCTTT

D gene: TRBD1
J gene: TRBJ2-3
V gene: TRBV29-1
CDR3 protein: CSVALVGTGGRDTQYF
CDR3 DNA: TGCAGCGTTGCATTGGTCGGGACAGGGGGGCGAGATACGCAGTATTTT

D gene: TRBD1
J gene: TRBJ1-2
V gene: TRBV19
CDR3 protein: CASSPGAGGETF
CDR3 DNA: TGTGCCAGTAGTCCGGGGGCAGGGGGAGAAACCTTC

D gene: .
J gene: TRBJ2-2
V gene: TRBV19
CDR3 protein: CASSMGLRPGELFF
CDR3 DNA: TGTGCCAGTAGTATGGGGCTACGCCCGGGGGAGCTGTTTTTT